This TCR beta chain was captured in a study of blood T cell repertoires in COVID-19. Study information: The samples span acute and convalescent COVID-19 from the United States, Italy and Spain. T cells, B-cell-depleted T cells, or PBMCs supplied cDNA or gDNA.

The germline CDR1 and CDR2 sequences are SGHRS and YFSETQ. The CDR3 runs 15 residues. V shed 1 base and J shed 0 bases, with 8 bases lying between them. Original processing notes: Reference gene primers were amplified, and this amplification served to estimate nucleated cell counts. Sequenced by immunoSEQ multiplex PCR; TCRdb stores in-frame clones only, minus some. The DNA was the basis for D and trimming; V, J and clone size are from that table. The sample yields hundreds of thousands of clones, around 90% seen once. The chain couples TRBV5-1 to TRBJ1-3, with no clear D. The TCR comes from a woman under 30 who had recovered from COVID-19. The sample was peripheral blood. The CDR3 here is CASSLTASSGNTIYF. CDR3 DNA sequence: TGCGCCAGCAGCTTGACGGCTAGCTCTGGAAACACCATATATTTT.